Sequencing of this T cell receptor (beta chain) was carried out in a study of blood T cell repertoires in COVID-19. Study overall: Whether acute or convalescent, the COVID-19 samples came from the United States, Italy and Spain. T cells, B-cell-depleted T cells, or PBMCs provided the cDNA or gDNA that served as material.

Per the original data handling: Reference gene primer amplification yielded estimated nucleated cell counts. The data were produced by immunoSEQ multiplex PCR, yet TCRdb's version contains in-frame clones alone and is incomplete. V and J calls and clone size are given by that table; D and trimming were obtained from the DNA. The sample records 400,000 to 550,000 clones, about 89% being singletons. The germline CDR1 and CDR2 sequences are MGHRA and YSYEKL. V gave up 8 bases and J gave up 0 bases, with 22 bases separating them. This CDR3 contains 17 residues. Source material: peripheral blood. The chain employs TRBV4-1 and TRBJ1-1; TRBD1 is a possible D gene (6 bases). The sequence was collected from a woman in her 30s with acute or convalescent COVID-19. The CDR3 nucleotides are TGCGCCAGCCGACCCGACAGGACAACTAACTTGAACACTGAAGCTTTCTTT. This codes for CASRPDRTTNLNTEAFF.